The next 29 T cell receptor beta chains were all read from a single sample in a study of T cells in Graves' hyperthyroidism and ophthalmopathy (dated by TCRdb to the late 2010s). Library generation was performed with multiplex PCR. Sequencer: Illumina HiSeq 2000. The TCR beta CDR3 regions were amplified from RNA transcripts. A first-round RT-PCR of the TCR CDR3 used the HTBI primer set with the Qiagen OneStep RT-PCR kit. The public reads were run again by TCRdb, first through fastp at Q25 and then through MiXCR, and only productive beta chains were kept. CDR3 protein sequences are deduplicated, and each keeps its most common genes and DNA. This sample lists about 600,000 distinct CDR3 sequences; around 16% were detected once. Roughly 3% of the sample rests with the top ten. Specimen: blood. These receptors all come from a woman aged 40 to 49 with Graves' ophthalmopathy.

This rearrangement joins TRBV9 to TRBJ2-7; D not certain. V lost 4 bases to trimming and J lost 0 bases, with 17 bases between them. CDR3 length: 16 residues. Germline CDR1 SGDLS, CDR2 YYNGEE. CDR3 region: CASSPHVGFTSYEQYF. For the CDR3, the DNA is TGTGCCAGCAGCCCCCACGTCGGTTTCACCTCCTACGAGCAGTACTTC. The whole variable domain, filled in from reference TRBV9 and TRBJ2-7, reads DSGVTQTPKHLITATGQRVTLRCSPRSGDLSVYWYQQSLDQGLQFLIQYYNGEERAKGNILERFSAQQFPDLHSELNLSSLELGDSALYFCASSPHVGFTSYEQYFGPGTRLTVT.

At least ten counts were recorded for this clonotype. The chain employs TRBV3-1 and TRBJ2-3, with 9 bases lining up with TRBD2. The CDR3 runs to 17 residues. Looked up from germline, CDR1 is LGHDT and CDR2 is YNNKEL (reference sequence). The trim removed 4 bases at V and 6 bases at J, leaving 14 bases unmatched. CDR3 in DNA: TGTGCCAGCAGCCCGCCCCCTCTAGTAGCGGGAGCCGATACGCAGTATTTT. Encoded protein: CASSPPPLVAGADTQYF.

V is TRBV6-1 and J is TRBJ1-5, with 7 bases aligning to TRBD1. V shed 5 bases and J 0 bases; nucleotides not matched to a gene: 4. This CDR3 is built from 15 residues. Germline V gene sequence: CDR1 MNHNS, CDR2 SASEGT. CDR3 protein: CASSFDRASNQPQHF. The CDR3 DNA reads TGTGCCAGCAGTTTCGACAGGGCTAGCAATCAGCCCCAGCATTTT.

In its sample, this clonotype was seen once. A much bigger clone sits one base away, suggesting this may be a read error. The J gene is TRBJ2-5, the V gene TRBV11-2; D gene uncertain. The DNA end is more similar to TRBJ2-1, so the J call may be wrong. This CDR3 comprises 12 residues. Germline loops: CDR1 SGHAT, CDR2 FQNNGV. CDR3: CASSLDRKTQFF. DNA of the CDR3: TGTGCCAGCAGCTTAGATCGAAAGACCCAGTTCTTC.

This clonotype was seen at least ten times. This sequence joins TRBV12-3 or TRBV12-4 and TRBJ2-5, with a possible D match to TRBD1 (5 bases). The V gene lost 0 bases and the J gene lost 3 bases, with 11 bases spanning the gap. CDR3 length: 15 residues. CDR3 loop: CASSLAWGREETQYF. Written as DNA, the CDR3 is TGTGCCAGCAGTTTAGCGTGGGGCAGGGAAGAGACCCAGTACTTC.

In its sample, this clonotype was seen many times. CDR3 sequence: CASRTGTGHSYEQYF. For the CDR3, the DNA is TGTGCCAGCAGAACGGGGACAGGCCATTCCTACGAGCAGTACTTC. The rearrangement uses TRBV28 and TRBJ2-7, with 8 bases fitting TRBD1. This CDR3 contains 15 residues. The germline gives CDR1 MDHEN, CDR2 SYDVKM. The ends lost 6 bases at V and 1 base at J; junction bases unmatched: 8.

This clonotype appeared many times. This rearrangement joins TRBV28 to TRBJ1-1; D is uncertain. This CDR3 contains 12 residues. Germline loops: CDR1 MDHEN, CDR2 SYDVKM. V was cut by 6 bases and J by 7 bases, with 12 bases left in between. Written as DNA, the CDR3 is TGTGCCAGCAGACGTCTCTCAAGTGAAGCTTTCTTT. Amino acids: CASRRLSSEAFF. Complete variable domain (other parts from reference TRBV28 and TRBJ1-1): DVKVTQSSRYLVKRTGEKVFLECVQDMDHENMFWYRQDPGLGLRLIYFSYDVKMKEKGDIPEGYSVSREKKERFSLILESASTNQTSMYLCASRRLSSEAFFGQGTRLTVV.

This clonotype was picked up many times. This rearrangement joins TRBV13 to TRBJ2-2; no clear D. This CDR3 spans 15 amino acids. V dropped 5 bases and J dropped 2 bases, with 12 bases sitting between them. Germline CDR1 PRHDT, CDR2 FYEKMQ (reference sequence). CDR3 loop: CASSVSSDNTGELFF. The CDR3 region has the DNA TGTGCCAGCAGCGTGAGTTCGGACAACACCGGGGAGCTGTTTTTT.

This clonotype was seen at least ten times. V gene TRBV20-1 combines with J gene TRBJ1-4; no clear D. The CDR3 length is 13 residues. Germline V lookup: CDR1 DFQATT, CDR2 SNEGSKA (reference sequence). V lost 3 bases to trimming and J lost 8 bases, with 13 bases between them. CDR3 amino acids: CSASSREKEKLFF. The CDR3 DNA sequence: TGCAGTGCTAGTTCTCGGGAGAAGGAAAAACTGTTTTTT.

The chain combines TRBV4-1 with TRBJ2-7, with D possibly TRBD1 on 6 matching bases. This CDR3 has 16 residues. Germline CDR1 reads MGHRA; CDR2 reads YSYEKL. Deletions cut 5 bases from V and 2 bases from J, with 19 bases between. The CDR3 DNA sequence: TGCGCCAGCAGCTCAACCCCAGGGGTGGTCACCTACGAGCAGTACTTC. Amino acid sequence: CASSSTPGVVTYEQYF.

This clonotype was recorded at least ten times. CDR3 coding DNA: TGTGCCAGCAGCTCCAAAATCAGGGTGGGGAGCCCGGGCAATGAGCAGTTCTTC. Protein sequence: CASSSKIRVGSPGNEQFF. V is TRBV7-9 and J is TRBJ2-1, with D possibly called TRBD1 or TRBD2 (5 bases each). The CDR3 is 18 amino acids. Trimming left V 4 bases short and J 6 bases short, with 25 bases between. Germline V gene sequence: CDR1 SEHNR, CDR2 FQNEAQ (reference sequence).

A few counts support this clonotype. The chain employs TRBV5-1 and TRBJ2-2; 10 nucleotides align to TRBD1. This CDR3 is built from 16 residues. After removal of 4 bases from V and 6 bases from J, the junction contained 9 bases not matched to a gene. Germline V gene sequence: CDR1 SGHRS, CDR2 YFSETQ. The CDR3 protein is CASSRRQGAQAGELFF. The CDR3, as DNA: TGCGCCAGCAGCAGAAGACAGGGGGCGCAAGCCGGGGAGCTGTTTTTT.

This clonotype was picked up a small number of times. Here the CDR3 DNA reads TGTGCCAGCAGCTTAGAGAGGTGGCAGCCCCAGCATTTT. Protein: CASSLERWQPQHF. The chain has TRBV7-8 and TRBJ1-5; D is ambiguous. Germline loops: CDR1 SGHVS, CDR2 FQNEAQ. The V end was cut by 1 base, the J end by 7 bases, with 8 bases between. This CDR3 has 13 amino acids.

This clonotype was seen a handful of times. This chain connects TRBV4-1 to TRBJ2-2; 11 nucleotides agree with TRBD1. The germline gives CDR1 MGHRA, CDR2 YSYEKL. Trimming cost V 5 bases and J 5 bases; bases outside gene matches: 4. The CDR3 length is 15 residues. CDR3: CASSSDRGPTGELFF. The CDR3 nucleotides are TGCGCCAGCAGCTCGGACAGGGGGCCAACCGGGGAGCTGTTTTTT.

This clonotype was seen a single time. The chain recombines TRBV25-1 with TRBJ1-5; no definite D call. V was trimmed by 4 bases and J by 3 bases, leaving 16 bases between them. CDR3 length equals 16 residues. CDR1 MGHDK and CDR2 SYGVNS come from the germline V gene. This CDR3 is CASSGHRNGNNQPQHF. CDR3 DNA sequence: TGTGCCAGCAGTGGACACCGGAACGGTAACAATCAGCCCCAGCATTTT.

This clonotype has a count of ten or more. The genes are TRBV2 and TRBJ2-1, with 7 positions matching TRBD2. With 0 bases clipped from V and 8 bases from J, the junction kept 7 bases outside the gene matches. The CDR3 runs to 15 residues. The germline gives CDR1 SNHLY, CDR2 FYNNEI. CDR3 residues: CASSEARASGHEQFF. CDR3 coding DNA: TGTGCCAGCAGTGAAGCGCGGGCTAGCGGCCATGAGCAGTTCTTC.

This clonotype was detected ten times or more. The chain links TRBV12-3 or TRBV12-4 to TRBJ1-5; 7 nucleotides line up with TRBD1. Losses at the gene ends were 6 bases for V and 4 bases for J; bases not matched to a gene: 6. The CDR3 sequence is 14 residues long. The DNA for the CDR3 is TGTGCCAGCAGCCAGGGGGGGGTGAATCAGCCCCAGCATTTT. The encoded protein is CASSQGGVNQPQHF.

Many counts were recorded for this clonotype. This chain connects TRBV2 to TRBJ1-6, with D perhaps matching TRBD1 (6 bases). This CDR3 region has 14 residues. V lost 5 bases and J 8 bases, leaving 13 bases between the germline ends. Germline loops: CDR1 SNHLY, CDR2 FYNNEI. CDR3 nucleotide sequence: TGTGCCAGCAGTTTGGACAGTGCTTATTCACCCCTCCACTTT. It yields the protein CASSLDSAYSPLHF.

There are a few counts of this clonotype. The CDR3 DNA is TGTGCCACCAGCAGGGGCCCGGGAGCAGTATACGAGCAGTACTTC. This gives the protein CATSRGPGAVYEQYF. The rearrangement uses TRBV15 and TRBJ2-7, with a tentative D call TRBD2 (6 bases). Germline-derived CDR1 and CDR2 are LNHNV and YYDKDF (reference sequence). The CDR3 totals 15 residues. Trimming removed 3 bases at V and 4 bases at J, with 16 bases between.

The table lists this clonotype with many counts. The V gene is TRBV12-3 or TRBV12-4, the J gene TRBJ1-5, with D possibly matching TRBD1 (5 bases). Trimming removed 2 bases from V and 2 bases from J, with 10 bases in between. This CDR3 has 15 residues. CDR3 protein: CASSLRGSGNQPQHF. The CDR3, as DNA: TGTGCCAGCAGTTTAAGGGGTAGCGGCAATCAGCCCCAGCATTTT.

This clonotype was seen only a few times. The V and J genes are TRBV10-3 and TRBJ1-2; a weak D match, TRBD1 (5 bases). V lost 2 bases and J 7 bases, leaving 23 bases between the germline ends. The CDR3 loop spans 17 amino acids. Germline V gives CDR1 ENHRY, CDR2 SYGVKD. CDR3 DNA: TGTGCCATCAGTGAGGCGGCAGGGTTAAGCAGCATTGCTGGCTACACCTTC. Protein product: CAISEAAGLSSIAGYTF.

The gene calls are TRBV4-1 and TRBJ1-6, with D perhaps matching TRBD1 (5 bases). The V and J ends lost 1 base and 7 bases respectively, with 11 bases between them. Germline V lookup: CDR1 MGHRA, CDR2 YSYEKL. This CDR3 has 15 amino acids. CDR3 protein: CASSQGGEGNSPLHF. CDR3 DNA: TGCGCCAGCAGCCAAGGGGGGGAGGGCAATTCACCCCTCCACTTT.

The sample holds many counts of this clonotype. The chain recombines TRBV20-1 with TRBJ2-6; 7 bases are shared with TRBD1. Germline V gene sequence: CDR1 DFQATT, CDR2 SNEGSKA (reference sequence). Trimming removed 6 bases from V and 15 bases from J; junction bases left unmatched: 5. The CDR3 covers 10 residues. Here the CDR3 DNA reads TGCAGTGCCGGAGACAGGGCCCTGACTTTC. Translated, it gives CSAGDRALTF.

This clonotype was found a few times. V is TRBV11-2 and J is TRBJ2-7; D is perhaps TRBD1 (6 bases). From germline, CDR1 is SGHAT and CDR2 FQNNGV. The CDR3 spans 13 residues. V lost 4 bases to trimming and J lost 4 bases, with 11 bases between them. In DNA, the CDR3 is TGTGCCAGCAGCTATCCAGGGGCATACGAGCAGTACTTC. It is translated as CASSYPGAYEQYF. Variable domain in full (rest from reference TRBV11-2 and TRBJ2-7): EAGVAQSPRYKIIEKRQSVAFWCNPISGHATLYWYQQILGQGPKLLIQFQNNGVVDDSQLPKDRFSAERLKGVDSTLKIQPAKLEDSAVYLCASSYPGAYEQYFGPGTRLTVT.

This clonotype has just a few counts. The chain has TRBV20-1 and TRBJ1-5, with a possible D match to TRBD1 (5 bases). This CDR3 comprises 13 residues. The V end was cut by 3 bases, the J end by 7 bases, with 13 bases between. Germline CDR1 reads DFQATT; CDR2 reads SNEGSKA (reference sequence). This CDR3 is CSASSGIRQPQHF. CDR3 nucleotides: TGCAGTGCTAGTTCAGGGATACGGCAGCCCCAGCATTTT.

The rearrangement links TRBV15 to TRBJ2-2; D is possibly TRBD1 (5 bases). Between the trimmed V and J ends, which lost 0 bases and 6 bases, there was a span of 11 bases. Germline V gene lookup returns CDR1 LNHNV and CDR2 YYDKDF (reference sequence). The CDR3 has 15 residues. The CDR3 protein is CATSREGRAAGELFF. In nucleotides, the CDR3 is TGTGCCACCAGCAGAGAGGGCAGGGCGGCCGGGGAGCTGTTTTTT.

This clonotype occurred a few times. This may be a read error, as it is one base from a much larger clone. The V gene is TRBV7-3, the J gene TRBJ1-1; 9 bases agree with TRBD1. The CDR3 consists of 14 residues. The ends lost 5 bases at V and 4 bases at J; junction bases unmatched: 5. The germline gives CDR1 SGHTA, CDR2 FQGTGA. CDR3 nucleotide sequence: TGTGCCAGCAGCCAACAGGGGGCTGGCACTGAAGCTTTCTTT. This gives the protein CASSQQGAGTEAFF.

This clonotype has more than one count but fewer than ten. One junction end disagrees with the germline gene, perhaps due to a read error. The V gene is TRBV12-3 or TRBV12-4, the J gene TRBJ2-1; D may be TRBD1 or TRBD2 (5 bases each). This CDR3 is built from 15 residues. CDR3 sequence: CASSSLVRGYSEQFF. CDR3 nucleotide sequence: TGTGCCAGCAGTTCCCTAGTCCGGGGCTACAGTGAGCAGTTCTTC.

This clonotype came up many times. In DNA, the CDR3 is TGTGCCATCAGCGACACCGGGACAGAGATCTACGAGCAGTACTTC. Protein sequence: CAISDTGTEIYEQYF. The chain uses TRBV10-3 and TRBJ2-7; 7 positions match TRBD1. Trimming at V came to 6 bases and at J to 3 bases, leaving 11 bases not matched to a gene. The CDR3 contains 15 residues. The germline CDR1 and CDR2 sequences are ENHRY and SYGVKD.